This T cell receptor beta chain was recovered during a study of PD-1 blockade in classical Hodgkin lymphoma. Germline CDR1 and CDR2: SGHTA and FQGNSA. This CDR3 comprises 13 residues. V was pared by 7 bases and J by 10 bases, with 17 bases between. Time point indicated: cycle 4 day 1 (C4D1), after less than 7 weeks of nivolumab. There was relapse after autologous stem cell transplantation in every patient, and there was variation in brentuximab vedotin exposure. TCRdb's copy holds only in-frame clones and misses some; the assay was immunoSEQ multiplex PCR. The sample includes about 64,000 clones, around 90% of them seen just once.

The gene calls are TRBV7-2 and TRBJ2-1; the D gene is possibly TRBD1 (6 bases). The sequenced sample was peripheral blood mononuclear cells (PBMCs), obtained before the fourth cycle of nivolumab. This sequence originates from a human donor with classical Hodgkin lymphoma. CDR3 in amino acids: CASTKGGTIEQFF. The CDR3 DNA reads as TGTGCCAGCACCAAAGGGGGAACAATAGAGCAGTTCTTC.